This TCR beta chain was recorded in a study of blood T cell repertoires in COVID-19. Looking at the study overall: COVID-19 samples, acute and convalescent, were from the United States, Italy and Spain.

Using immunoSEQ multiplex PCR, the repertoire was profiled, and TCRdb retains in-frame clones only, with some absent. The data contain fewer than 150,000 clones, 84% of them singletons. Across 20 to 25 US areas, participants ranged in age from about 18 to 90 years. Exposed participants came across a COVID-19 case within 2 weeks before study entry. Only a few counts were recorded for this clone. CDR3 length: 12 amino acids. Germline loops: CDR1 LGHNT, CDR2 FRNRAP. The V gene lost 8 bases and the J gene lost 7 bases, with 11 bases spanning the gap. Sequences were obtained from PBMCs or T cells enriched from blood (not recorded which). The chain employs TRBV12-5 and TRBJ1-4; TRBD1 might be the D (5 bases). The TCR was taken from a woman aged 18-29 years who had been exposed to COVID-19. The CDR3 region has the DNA TGTGCTAGTTCCAGGGTAGGTGAAAAACTGTTTTTT. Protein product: CASSRVGEKLFF.